One TCR beta chain is described in this entry. What it recognizes is unknown. The data belong to a study of cytomegalovirus exposure and HLA in healthy donors. Across the study: Genotyping of nearly 400 donors showed that about 84% belonged to the Caucasian-associated ancestry cluster.

60 Vbeta and 13 Jbeta primers were used in PCR. The assay was immunoSEQ multiplex PCR, and TCRdb's table has in-frame clones only and misses some. The sample has hundreds of thousands of clones; roughly 78% are singletons. CDR3 length: 12 residues. Per germline, CDR1 SQVTM and CDR2 ANQGSEA. Study-level findings and limits: Being productive about 90% or about 30% of the time was typical of most TCR beta V segments in an earlier analysis. Most TCR sequences were rare, but some public TCRs occurred in many donors.

This TCR was sampled from a boy aged 5-17 years in good health and CMV-seronegative. The source material was PBMCs. This chain uses TRBV29-1 with TRBJ2-5; possibly TRBD2 for D (5 bases). The end of the DNA is better explained by TRBJ2-7, so the J call may be wrong. CDR3 in amino acids: CSVDGLANEQYF. CDR3 DNA: TGCAGCGTTGACGGACTGGCCAACGAGCAGTACTTC.